This T cell receptor (beta chain) appears in the sequencing data of a study of early T cells in non-severe SARS-CoV-2 infection. On the study more broadly: Sequencing of bulk RNA from unsorted whole blood was done, without chain pairing.

V lost 4 bases and J 0 bases, leaving 8 bases between the germline ends. The germline CDR1 and CDR2 sequences are KGHDR and SFDVKD. The CDR3 consists of 14 residues. Study-level results: Matching with VDJdb favored anti-spike CD8 responses (missing private and CD4 specificities).

This clonotype was detected only a few times. The antigen remains unidentified. Researchers attached unique molecular identifiers to individual cDNA molecules. TCRdb re-derived calls from the 5' RACE reads in MiXCR, one entry per CDR3 protein. The data show about 43,000 distinct CDR3 sequences, approximately 10% seen once. Sequencing was performed on whole blood. This chain joins TRBV24-1 and TRBJ1-2; no definite D call. This TCR derives from an adult who was a healthcare worker with PCR-confirmed SARS-CoV-2 infection or an uninfected control (not recorded which). The CDR3 spells CATSEGVTNYGYTF. The CDR3 DNA is TGTGCCACCAGTGAGGGTGTAACTAACTATGGCTACACCTTC.